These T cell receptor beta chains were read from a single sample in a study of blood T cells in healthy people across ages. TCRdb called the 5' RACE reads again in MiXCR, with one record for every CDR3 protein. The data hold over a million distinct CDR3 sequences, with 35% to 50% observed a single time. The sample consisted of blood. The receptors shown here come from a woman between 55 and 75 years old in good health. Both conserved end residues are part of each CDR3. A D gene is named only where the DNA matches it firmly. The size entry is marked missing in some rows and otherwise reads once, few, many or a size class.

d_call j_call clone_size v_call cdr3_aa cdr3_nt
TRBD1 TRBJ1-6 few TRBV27 CASTSNAGTGGSPLHF TGTGCCAGCACAAGCAACGCCGGGACAGGGGGTTCACCCCTCCACTTT
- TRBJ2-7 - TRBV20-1 CSAIQGWEQYF TGCAGTGCGATTCAGGGCTGGGAGCAGTACTTC
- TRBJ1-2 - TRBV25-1 CASSEGVSYGYTF TGTGCCAGCAGTGAAGGGGTATCCTATGGCTACACCTTC
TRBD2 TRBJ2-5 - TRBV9 CASSVRTSGSQETQYF TGTGCCAGCAGCGTCAGGACTAGCGGGAGCCAAGAGACCCAGTACTTC
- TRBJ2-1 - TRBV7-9 CASSLEGLQFF TGTGCCAGCAGCTTGGAGGGACTCCAGTTCTTC
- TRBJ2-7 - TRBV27 CAIPGQRTWGYEQYF TGTGCCATCCCGGGGCAGCGGACCTGGGGCTACGAGCAGTACTTC
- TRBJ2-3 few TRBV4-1 CASSQFGSSEISTDTQYF TGCGCCAGCAGCCAATTTGGCTCTAGCGAGATCAGCACAGATACGCAGTATTTT
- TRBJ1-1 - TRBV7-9 CASKRGGFTEAFF TGTGCCAGCAAGAGGGGGGGTTTCACTGAAGCTTTCTTT
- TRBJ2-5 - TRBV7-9 CASSLQAGRGEETQYF TGTGCCAGCAGCTTACAGGCGGGGCGGGGAGAAGAGACCCAGTACTTC
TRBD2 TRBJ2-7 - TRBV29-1 CSVAGLAGVLGEQYF TGCAGCGTCGCGGGACTAGCGGGAGTTTTGGGCGAGCAGTACTTC
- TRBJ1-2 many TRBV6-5 CASSFLVDSHYRAGYTF TGTGCCAGCAGTTTCCTGGTGGACAGCCATTATAGGGCCGGCTACACCTTC
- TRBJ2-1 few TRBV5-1 CASSLTLTDPNYNEQFF TGCGCCAGCAGCTTGACGCTGACGGATCCTAACTACAATGAGCAGTTCTTC
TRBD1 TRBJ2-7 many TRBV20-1 CSAHRTGLTYEQYF TGCAGTGCCCACCGGACAGGATTAACCTACGAGCAGTACTTC
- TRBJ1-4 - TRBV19 CASSIGTSTNEKLFF TGTGCCAGTAGTATTGGCACATCAACTAATGAAAAACTGTTTTTT
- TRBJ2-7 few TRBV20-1 CSARARQGGIYEQYF TGCAGTGCTAGAGCAAGGCAGGGTGGCATCTACGAGCAGTACTTC
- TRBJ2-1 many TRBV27 CATSRTSEQFF TGTGCCACCAGTAGAACCAGTGAGCAGTTCTTC
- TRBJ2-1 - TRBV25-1 CASSDRLGIYNEQFF TGTGCCAGCAGTGACCGACTCGGGATCTACAATGAGCAGTTCTTC
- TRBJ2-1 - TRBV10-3 CAAQGGKGGNEQFF TGTGCCGCCCAGGGGGGAAAAGGGGGCAATGAGCAGTTCTTC
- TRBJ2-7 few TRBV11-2 CASSFLGVLYEQYF TGTGCCAGCAGCTTCCTCGGGGTCCTATACGAGCAGTACTTC
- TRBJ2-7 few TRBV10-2 CASIAGATCEQYF TGCGCCAGCATCGCAGGGGCTACATGCGAGCAGTACTTC
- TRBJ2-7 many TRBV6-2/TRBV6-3 CASSSYSYEQYF TGTGCCAGCAGTTCTTATAGCTACGAGCAGTACTTC
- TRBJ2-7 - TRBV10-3 CAISEEGSGYEQYF TGTGCCATCAGTGAAGAGGGTAGTGGCTACGAGCAGTACTTC
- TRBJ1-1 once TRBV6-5 CASSTAGRPGTEAFF TGTGCCAGCAGCACCGCGGGGCGGCCCGGCACTGAAGCTTTCTTT
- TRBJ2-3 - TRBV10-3 CAISERGLGTDTQYF TGTGCCATCAGTGAAAGGGGTTTGGGCACAGATACGCAGTATTTT
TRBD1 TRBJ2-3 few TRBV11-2 CASSHHPGQGADTQYF TGTGCCAGCAGCCATCATCCGGGACAGGGGGCAGATACGCAGTATTTT
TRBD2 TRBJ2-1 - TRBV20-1 CSGERVAGYNEQFF TGCAGTGGGGAAAGGGTAGCGGGTTACAATGAGCAGTTCTTC
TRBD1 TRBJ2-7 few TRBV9 CASSSPRNRGYEQYF TGTGCCAGCAGCTCCCCTAGGAACAGGGGCTACGAGCAGTACTTC
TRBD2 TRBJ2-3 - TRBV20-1 CSANGREGRSTDTQYF TGCAGTGCTAATGGGCGGGAGGGCCGGAGCACAGATACGCAGTATTTT
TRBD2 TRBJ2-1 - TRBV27 CAGSFGTSEYNEQFF TGTGCCGGCAGTTTCGGGACTAGCGAGTACAATGAGCAGTTCTTC
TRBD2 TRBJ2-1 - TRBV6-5 CASSYSGLAGGPSDEQFF TGTGCCAGCAGTTACTCGGGACTAGCGGGAGGGCCTTCGGATGAGCAGTTCTTC
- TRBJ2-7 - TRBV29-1 CSVDGGTEGYYEQYF TGCAGCGTTGATGGGGGCACGGAGGGTTACTACGAGCAGTACTTC
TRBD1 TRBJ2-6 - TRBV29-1 CSVLQGAGANVLTF TGCAGCGTACTTCAGGGGGCTGGGGCCAACGTCCTGACTTTC
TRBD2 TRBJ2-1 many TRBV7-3 CASSLLAGVYNEQFF TGTGCCAGCAGCTTACTAGCGGGAGTATACAATGAGCAGTTCTTC
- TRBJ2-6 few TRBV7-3 CASSPLAGANVLTF TGTGCCAGCAGTCCCCTTGCTGGGGCCAACGTCCTGACTTTC
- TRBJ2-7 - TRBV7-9 CASSLARPSSYEQYF TGTGCCAGCAGCTTAGCGAGGCCGAGCTCCTACGAGCAGTACTTC
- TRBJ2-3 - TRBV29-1 CSVGHRADTQYF TGCAGCGTCGGCCACAGGGCAGATACGCAGTATTTT
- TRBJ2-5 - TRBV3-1 CASSHELVGGAVGETQYF TGTGCCAGCAGCCATGAACTAGTGGGAGGCGCGGTGGGAGAGACCCAGTACTTC
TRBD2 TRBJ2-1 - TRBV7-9 CASSLDMGLAGEGAYNEQFF TGTGCCAGCAGCCTAGACATGGGACTAGCGGGAGAGGGGGCTTACAATGAGCAGTTCTTC
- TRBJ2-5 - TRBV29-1 CSFSSSGQETQYF TGCAGCTTTTCCTCGTCAGGACAAGAGACCCAGTACTTC
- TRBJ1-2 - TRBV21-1 CASSRGCCCGYTF TGTGCCAGCAGCCGCGGATGCTGTTGTGGCTACACCTTC
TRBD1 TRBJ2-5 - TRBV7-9 CASSPDRVGWETQYF TGTGCCAGCAGTCCCGACAGGGTGGGGTGGGAGACCCAGTACTTC
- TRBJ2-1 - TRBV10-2 CASSELGGPTQFF TGCGCCAGCAGTGAACTTGGGGGGCCGACCCAGTTCTTC